The next 21 T cell receptor beta chains were all read from a single sample in a study of graft-versus-host responses after intestinal transplantation. Generated by immunoSEQ multiplex PCR, the TCRdb table keeps only in-frame clones and is missing some. The table lists 6,500 to 9,000 clones, more than 30% of them singletons, with under 6% in the top ten. Sequencing used alloreactive CD4+ T cells from a mixed lymphocyte reaction culture, obtained before intestinal transplant. Subset here: CFSE-low proliferating T cells sorted from approximately 6-day pre-transplant mixed lymphocyte reaction (GvH or HvG direction). The receptors here all came from a human patient who received an intestinal transplant.

Within the sample, this clone is medium-sized (0.01 to 0.1%). The chain couples TRBV21-1 to TRBJ2-7; no check of the table's D call, TRBD1, against the DNA was made. TRBV21-1 is an annotated pseudogene. CDR3 length: 14 amino acids. For the CDR3, the DNA is TGTGCCAGCAGCAAAAGGGGTTTAATCTACGAGCAGTACTTC. Protein sequence: CASSKRGLIYEQYF.

The chain links TRBV5-1 to TRBJ2-7; TRBD2 matches at 10 bases. Germline V CDR1 and CDR2: SGHRS, YFSETQ. The CDR3 length is 15 residues. J gave up 6 bases and V 0 bases, and 6 bases lay outside the gene matches. The CDR3 DNA reads as TGCGCCAGCAGCTTGGATGGTAGCGGGGGGCGCGAGCAGTACTTC. Protein sequence: CASSLDGSGGREQYF.

The chain employs TRBV21-1 and TRBJ2-2; TRBD2, as called in the table, went unchecked against the DNA. TRBV21-1 is a listed pseudogene. The CDR3 sequence is 17 residues long. CDR3 DNA: TGTGCCAGCAGCAAAGTAAGGCGGGCAGGGAGGACCGGGGAGCTGTTTTTT. Translated: CASSKVRRAGRTGELFF.

The sample holds a few counts of this clone. The rearrangement joins TRBV7-6 to TRBJ2-7; 7 bases are shared with TRBD1. Germline V gives CDR1 SGHVS, CDR2 FNYEAQ. The J segment lost 0 bases and the V segment lost 5 bases, leaving 7 bases of the junction unmatched. This CDR3 contains 15 residues. Written as DNA, the CDR3 is TGTGCCAGCAGCCCGGGACAGTTGAGCTCCTACGAGCAGTACTTC. It is translated as CASSPGQLSSYEQYF.

The rearrangement joins TRBV7-2 to TRBJ2-7; TRBD2 matches at 10 bases. J lost 0 bases, V lost 2 bases, and 4 bases had no gene match. This CDR3 region has 16 residues. The germline V gene encodes CDR1 SGHTA and CDR2 FQGNSA. DNA of the CDR3: TGTGCCAGCAGCTTACCCAGCGGGGGGGGCTCCTACGAGCAGTACTTC. Translating gives CASSLPSGGGSYEQYF.

This clone has more than one count but fewer than ten. This chain connects TRBV7-8 to TRBJ2-3; TRBD1 matches 9 bases. Germline CDR1 SGHVS, CDR2 FQNEAQ. V lost 1 base, J lost 6 bases, and 8 bases stayed unmatched. This CDR3 comprises 16 residues. CDR3 in amino acids: CASSLEPLTGGDTQYF. As DNA, the CDR3 is TGTGCCAGCAGCTTAGAACCCCTTACAGGGGGCGATACGCAGTATTTT.

This clone is categorized as large. The chain recombines TRBV18 with TRBJ1-3, with D unclear. Germline V gives CDR1 KGHSH, CDR2 LQKENI. Deletions cut 3 bases from V and 0 bases from J, with 12 bases between. This CDR3 is 16 amino acids long. The CDR3 nucleotides are TGTGCCAGCTCACCCTCTCGGGGTTCCTCTGGAAACACCATATATTTT. Translating it yields CASSPSRGSSGNTIYF.

The rearrangement links TRBV7-9 to TRBJ1-2; D ambiguous. The CDR3 totals 14 residues. The germline CDR1 and CDR2 sequences are SEHNR and FQNEAQ (reference sequence). V lost 1 base, J lost 4 bases, and 10 bases lay in between. The DNA for the CDR3 is TGTGCCAGCAGCTTAGATTACGGAGCCTATGGCTACACCTTC. Its protein is CASSLDYGAYGYTF.

The rearrangement uses TRBV7-8 and TRBJ2-5; no clear D gene. Deletions cut 6 bases from V and 5 bases from J, with 16 bases between. The germline gives CDR1 SGHVS, CDR2 FQNEAQ. The CDR3 sequence is 14 residues long. The CDR3: CASRVNPSEETQYF. The CDR3 coding sequence is TGTGCCAGCAGAGTAAACCCCTCTGAGGAGACCCAGTACTTC.

This clone turned up a few times. V is TRBV5-1 and J is TRBJ1-2; 8 bases match TRBD1. CDR1 is SGHRS, CDR2 YFSETQ, per germline. Unmatched junction bases numbered 15, after V lost 2 bases and J lost 3 bases. The CDR3 contains 18 residues. CDR3 sequence: CASSLGQGGGYKDYGYTF. The CDR3 DNA reads TGCGCCAGCAGCTTAGGACAGGGAGGAGGATATAAGGACTATGGCTACACCTTC. The whole variable domain, remainder taken from reference TRBV5-1 and TRBJ1-2, is KAGVTQTPRYLIKTRGQQVTLSCSPISGHRSVSWYQQTPGQGLQFLFEYFSETQRNKGNFPGRFSGRQFSNSRSEMNVSTLELGDSALYLCASSLGQGGGYKDYGYTFGSGTRLTVV.

The rearrangement links TRBV7-9 to TRBJ1-5; D might be TRBD1 (6 bases). This CDR3 comprises 14 residues. The germline CDR1 and CDR2 sequences are SEHNR and FQNEAQ (reference sequence). V was cut by 2 bases and J by 7 bases, with 12 bases left in between. The CDR3 loop reads CASSLKGEGQPQHF. Written as DNA, the CDR3 is TGTGCCAGCAGCTTAAAGGGGGAGGGGCAGCCCCAGCATTTT.

This clone was detected only a few times. V and J are TRBV19 and TRBJ1-6, with a possible D match to TRBD1 (6 bases). V was shortened by 4 bases and J by 2 bases, with 9 bases between the two germline ends. CDR1 is LNHDA and CDR2 is SQIVND in the germline V gene (reference sequence). The CDR3 extends over 15 amino acids. The CDR3 sequence is CASSTRTAYNSPLHF. CDR3 bases: TGTGCCAGTAGTACCCGGACAGCCTATAATTCACCCCTCCACTTT.

This chain uses TRBV9 with TRBJ2-3, with D possibly TRBD2 on 7 matching bases. Germline V gene sequence: CDR1 SGDLS, CDR2 YYNGEE. With 0 bases removed from V and 2 bases from J, the gap between germline ends came to 13 bases. The CDR3 sequence is 16 residues long. CDR3 bases: TGTGCCAGCAGCGTAGCGGGGGGCCACAACACAGATACGCAGTATTTT. As protein: CASSVAGGHNTDTQYF.

This clone was counted a few times. The chain couples TRBV7-2 to TRBJ2-3; the D gene is possibly TRBD2 (7 bases). Germline CDR1 reads SGHTA; CDR2 reads FQGNSA. Trimming left V 2 bases short and J 6 bases short, with 15 bases between. The CDR3 consists of 15 residues. CDR3 amino acids: CASSLMGGGIDTQYF. In nucleotides, the CDR3 is TGTGCCAGCAGCTTAATGGGCGGGGGCATTGATACGCAGTATTTT.

The V gene is TRBV5-6, the J gene TRBJ1-5, with D uncertain. V dropped 0 bases and J dropped 9 bases, with 10 bases sitting between them. Germline V gene lookup returns CDR1 SGHDT and CDR2 YYEEEE. The CDR3 length is 13 residues. CDR3 bases: TGTGCCAGCAGCTTGGGCCGGGTGGGGCCCCAGCATTTT. It codes for CASSLGRVGPQHF.

This clone turned up a few times. V gene TRBV6-5 combines with J gene TRBJ2-1; tentative D call: TRBD2 (5 bases). The V gene's germline CDR1 is MNHEY and CDR2 SVGAGI. CDR3 size: 11 residues. V lost 4 bases and J lost 10, with 8 bases in between. CDR3 sequence reads: CASSSSGEQFF. The CDR3 DNA is TGTGCCAGCAGTTCATCGGGAGAGCAGTTCTTC.

The chain carries TRBV19 and TRBJ2-2, with a weak D call TRBD1 (6 bases). CDR1 and CDR2 (germline): LNHDA, SQIVND (reference sequence). Trimming took 8 bases from V and 1 from J, leaving 11 bases between them. The CDR3 has 14 residues. DNA for the CDR3: TGTGCCAGTTTCGACAGGCAGAACACCGGGGAGCTGTTTTTT. This encodes CASFDRQNTGELFF.

By frequency in the sample, this clone is medium-sized (0.01 to 0.1%). This chain uses TRBV7-9 with TRBJ1-1; the D is unclear. The CDR3 covers 13 residues. V dropped 3 bases and J dropped 0 bases, with 5 bases sitting between them. CDR1 SEHNR and CDR2 FQNEAQ come from the germline V gene (reference sequence). In nucleotides, the CDR3 is TGTGCCAGCAGCTTTCAGTTGAACACTGAAGCTTTCTTT. It codes for CASSFQLNTEAFF.

This clone has only a few counts. The CDR3 DNA follows: TGTGCCACCAGCAGTGCATACCCGACAGGGACCGGGGAGCTGTTTTTT. As protein: CATSSAYPTGTGELFF. The chain has TRBV15 and TRBJ2-2, with 7 bases fitting TRBD1. The trim removed 3 bases at V and 5 bases at J, leaving 9 bases unmatched. CDR3 length: 16 amino acids. Germline-derived CDR1 and CDR2 are LNHNV and YYDKDF (reference sequence).

This clone was seen a handful of times. The chain combines TRBV6-5 with TRBJ2-5; 12 bases line up with TRBD1. This CDR3 region has 14 residues. Germline CDR1 is MNHEY and CDR2 is SVGAGI. V was clipped by 6 bases and J by 5 bases; unmatched bases: 4. CDR3: CASSGTGGGETQYF. The CDR3 region has the DNA TGTGCCAGCAGCGGGACAGGGGGCGGGGAGACCCAGTACTTC.

This clone was recorded a few times. This chain uses TRBV7-9 with TRBJ1-1, with D hard to call. V was cut by 3 bases and J by 5 bases, with 10 bases left in between. The CDR3 runs to 13 residues. Germline-derived CDR1 and CDR2 are SEHNR and FQNEAQ (reference sequence). In nucleotides, the CDR3 is TGTGCCAGCAGCTTCCCCCCAGGTACTGAAGCTTTCTTT. Translating gives CASSFPPGTEAFF.